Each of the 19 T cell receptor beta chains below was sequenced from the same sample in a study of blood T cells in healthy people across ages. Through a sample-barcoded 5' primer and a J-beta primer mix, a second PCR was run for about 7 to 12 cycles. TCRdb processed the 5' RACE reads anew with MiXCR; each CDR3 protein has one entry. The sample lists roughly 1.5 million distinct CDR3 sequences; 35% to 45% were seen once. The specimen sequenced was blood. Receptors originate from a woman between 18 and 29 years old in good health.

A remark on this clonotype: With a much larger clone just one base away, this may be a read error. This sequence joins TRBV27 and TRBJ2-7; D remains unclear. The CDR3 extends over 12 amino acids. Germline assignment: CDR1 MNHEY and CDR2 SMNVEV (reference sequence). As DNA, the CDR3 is TGTGCCGGCAGTTTAATAGGGTCCGAGCAGTACTTC. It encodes CAGSLIGSEQYF.

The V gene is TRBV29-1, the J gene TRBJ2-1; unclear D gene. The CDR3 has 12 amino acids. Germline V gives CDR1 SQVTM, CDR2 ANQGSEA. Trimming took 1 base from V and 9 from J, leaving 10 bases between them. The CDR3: CSVEAGASEQFF. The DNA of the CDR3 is TGCAGCGTTGAAGCTGGAGCTAGTGAGCAGTTCTTC.

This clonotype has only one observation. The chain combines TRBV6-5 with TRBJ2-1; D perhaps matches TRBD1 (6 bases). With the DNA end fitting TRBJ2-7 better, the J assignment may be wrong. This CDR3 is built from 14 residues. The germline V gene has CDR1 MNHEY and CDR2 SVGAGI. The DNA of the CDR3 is TGTGCCAGCAGTAGACAGGTAACCTTCAATGAGCAGTACTTC. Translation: CASSRQVTFNEQYF.

In DNA, the CDR3 is TGCGCCAGCAGTGAGCCCGGCGGGGGGCGCACAGATACGCAGTATTTT. Residues: CASSEPGGGRTDTQYF. The rearrangement links TRBV10-1 to TRBJ2-3; 8 bases align to TRBD2. This CDR3 region has 16 residues. V lost 2 bases, J lost 1 base, and 5 bases stayed unmatched. CDR1 and CDR2 from the germline V gene are WNHNN and SYGVQD (reference sequence).

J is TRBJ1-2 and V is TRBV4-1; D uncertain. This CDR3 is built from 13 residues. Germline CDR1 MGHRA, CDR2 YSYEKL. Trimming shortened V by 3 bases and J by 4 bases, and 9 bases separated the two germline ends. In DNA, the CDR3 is TGCGCCAGCAGCCAGGGTGACATCTATGGCTACACCTTC. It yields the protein CASSQGDIYGYTF.

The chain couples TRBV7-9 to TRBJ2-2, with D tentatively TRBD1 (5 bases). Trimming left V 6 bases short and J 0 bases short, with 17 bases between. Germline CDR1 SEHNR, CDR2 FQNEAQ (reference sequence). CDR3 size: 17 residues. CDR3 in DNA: TGTGCCAGCAGGTCCGTCGTAGGGGCCTCGAACACCGGGGAGCTGTTTTTT. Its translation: CASRSVVGASNTGELFF.

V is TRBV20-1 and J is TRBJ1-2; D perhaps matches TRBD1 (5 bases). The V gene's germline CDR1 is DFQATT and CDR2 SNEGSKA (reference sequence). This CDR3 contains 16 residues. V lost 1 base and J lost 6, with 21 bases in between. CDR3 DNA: TGCAGTGCTAGAGTTTTGACAGCTAATCTAGTAAATGGCTACACCTTC. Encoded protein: CSARVLTANLVNGYTF.

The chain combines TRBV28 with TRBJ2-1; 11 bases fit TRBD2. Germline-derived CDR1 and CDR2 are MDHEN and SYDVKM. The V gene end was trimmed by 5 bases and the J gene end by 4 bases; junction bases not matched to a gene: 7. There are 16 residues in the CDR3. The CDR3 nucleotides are TGTGCCAGCAGTCCCTTAAGACTAGCGGGGTACAATGAGCAGTTCTTC. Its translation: CASSPLRLAGYNEQFF.

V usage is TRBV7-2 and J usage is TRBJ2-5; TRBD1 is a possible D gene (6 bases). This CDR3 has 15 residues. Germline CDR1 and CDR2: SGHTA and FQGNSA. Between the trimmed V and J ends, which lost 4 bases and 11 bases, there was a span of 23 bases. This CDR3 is CASSSVTKGVDEQYF. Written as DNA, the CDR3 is TGTGCCAGCAGCTCCGTCACGAAGGGGGTCGATGAGCAGTACTTC.

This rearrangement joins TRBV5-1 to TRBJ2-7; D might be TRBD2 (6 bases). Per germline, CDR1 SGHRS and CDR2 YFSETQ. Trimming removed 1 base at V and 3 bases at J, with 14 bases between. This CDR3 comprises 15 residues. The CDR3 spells CASSLLTRGNYEQYF. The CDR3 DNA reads TGCGCCAGCAGCTTGTTGACTAGAGGGAACTACGAGCAGTACTTC.

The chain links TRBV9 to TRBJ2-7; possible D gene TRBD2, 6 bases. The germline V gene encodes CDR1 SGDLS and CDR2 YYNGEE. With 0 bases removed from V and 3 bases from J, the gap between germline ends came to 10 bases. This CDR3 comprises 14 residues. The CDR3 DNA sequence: TGTGCCAGCAGCGTAGGGAGGGTTAACTACGAGCAGTACTTC. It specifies CASSVGRVNYEQYF.

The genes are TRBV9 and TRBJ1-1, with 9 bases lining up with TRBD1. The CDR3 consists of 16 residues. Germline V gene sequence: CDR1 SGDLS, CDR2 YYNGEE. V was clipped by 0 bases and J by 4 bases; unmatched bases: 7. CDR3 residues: CASSVGAQGASTEAFF. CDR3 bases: TGTGCCAGCAGCGTAGGGGCACAGGGGGCGAGCACTGAAGCTTTCTTT.

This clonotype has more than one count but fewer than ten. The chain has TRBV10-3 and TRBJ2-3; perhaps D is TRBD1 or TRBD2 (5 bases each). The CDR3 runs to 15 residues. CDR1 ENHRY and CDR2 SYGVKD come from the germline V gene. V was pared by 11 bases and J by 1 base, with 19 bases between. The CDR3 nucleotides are TGTGCCCTAGGCCGGGGCCCAGGAGGCACAGATACGCAGTATTTT. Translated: CALGRGPGGTDTQYF.

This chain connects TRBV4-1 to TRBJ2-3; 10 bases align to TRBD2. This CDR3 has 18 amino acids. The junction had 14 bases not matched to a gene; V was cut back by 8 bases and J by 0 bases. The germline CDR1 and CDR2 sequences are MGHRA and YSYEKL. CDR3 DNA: TGCGCCAGCGAGGGGATAGCGGGGGGCGATTCTAGCACAGATACGCAGTATTTT. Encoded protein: CASEGIAGGDSSTDTQYF.

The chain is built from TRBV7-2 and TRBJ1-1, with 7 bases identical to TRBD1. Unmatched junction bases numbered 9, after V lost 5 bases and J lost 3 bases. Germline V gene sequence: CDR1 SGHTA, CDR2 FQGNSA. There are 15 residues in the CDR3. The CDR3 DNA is TGTGCCAGCAGCCAAGGTGACAGGGAATACACTGAAGCTTTCTTT. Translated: CASSQGDREYTEAFF.

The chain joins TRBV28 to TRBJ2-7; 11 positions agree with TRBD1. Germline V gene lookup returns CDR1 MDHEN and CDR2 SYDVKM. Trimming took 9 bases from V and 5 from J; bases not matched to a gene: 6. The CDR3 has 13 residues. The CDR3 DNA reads TGTGCCAGTGAGCCGGGACAGGGGGACGAGCAGTACTTC. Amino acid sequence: CASEPGQGDEQYF. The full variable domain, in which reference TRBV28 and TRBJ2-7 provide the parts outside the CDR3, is DVKVTQSSRYLVKRTGEKVFLECVQDMDHENMFWYRQDPGLGLRLIYFSYDVKMKEKGDIPEGYSVSREKKERFSLILESASTNQTSMYLCASEPGQGDEQYFGPGTRLTVT.

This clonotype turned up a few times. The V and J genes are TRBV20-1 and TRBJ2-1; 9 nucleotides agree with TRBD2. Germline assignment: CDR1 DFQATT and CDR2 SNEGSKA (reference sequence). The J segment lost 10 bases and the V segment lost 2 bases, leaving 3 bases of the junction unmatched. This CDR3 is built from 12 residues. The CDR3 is CSARPLAGEQFF. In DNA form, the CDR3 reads TGCAGTGCTAGACCGCTAGCGGGAGAGCAGTTCTTC.

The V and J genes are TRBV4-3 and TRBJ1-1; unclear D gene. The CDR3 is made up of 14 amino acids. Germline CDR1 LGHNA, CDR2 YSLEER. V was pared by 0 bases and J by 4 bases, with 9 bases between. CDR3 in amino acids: CASSQEGWVTEAFF. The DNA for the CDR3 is TGCGCCAGCAGCCAAGAGGGGTGGGTCACTGAAGCTTTCTTT.

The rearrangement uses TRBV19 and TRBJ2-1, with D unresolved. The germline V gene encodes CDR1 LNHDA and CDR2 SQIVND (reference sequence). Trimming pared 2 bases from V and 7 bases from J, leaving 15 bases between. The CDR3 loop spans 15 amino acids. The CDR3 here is CASSILSSGRNEQFF. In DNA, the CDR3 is TGTGCCAGTAGTATACTTTCTTCCGGGCGGAATGAGCAGTTCTTC.